This TCR beta chain was sequenced for a study of Graves' ophthalmopathy and Graves' hyperthyroidism. CDR1 SEHNR and CDR2 FQNEAQ come from the germline V gene (reference sequence). The CDR3 has 15 residues. Trimming stripped 4 bases from V and 2 bases from J, with 11 bases between. This clonotype was counted only a few times. Amplified TCR beta CDR3 regions were obtained using RNA transcripts as template. HTBI primers were employed in first-round RT-PCR, then a second-round multiplex PCR followed. A single record per CDR3 protein comes from TCRdb applying MiXCR to the multiplex PCR reads. This table has about 740,000 distinct CDR3 sequences, 35% to 50% appearing once. Certain patients, namely those with other autoimmune diseases, uncontrolled infections, pregnancy or lactation, were excluded.

The material sequenced was peripheral blood. This sequence joins TRBV7-9 and TRBJ2-2; TRBD1 might be the D (6 bases). The receptor comes from an adult man with Graves' ophthalmopathy. The CDR3 spells CASSSRDTNTGELFF. In DNA, the CDR3 is TGTGCCAGCAGCTCCCGGGACACAAACACCGGGGAGCTGTTTTTT.